These 5 T cell receptor beta chains share one sample of origin, sequenced in a study of shared clonotypes between healthy human individuals. It was CD45RO-negative cells, positively selected for CCR7, that made up naive CD8 cells, with terminally differentiated effector memory CD45RA+ cells excluded. Data came from immunoSEQ multiplex PCR; TCRdb stores just in-frame clones and leaves some out. The sample contains under 2,000,000 clones, about 95% of which appear only once. Material: naive CD8+ T cells sorted from blood. The source of these receptors is a man younger than 35 in good health.

This clone was counted once. This chain joins TRBV7-8 and TRBJ2-5; D possibly corresponds to TRBD2 (5 bases). Trimming cost V 2 bases and J 2 bases, with 9 bases left between them. In germline, CDR1 is SGHVS, CDR2 FQNEAQ. This CDR3 is built from 14 residues. The CDR3 DNA follows: TGTGCCAGCAGCTTAATAGCGTTTCAAGAGACCCAGTACTTC. Translating gives CASSLIAFQETQYF. Supplemented by reference TRBV7-8 and TRBJ2-5, the full variable domain reads GAGVSQSPRYKVAKRGQDVALRCDPISGHVSLFWYQQALGQGPEFLTYFQNEAQLDKSGLPSDRFFAERPEGSVSTLKIQRTQQEDSAVYLCASSLIAFQETQYFGPGTRLLVL.

This sequence joins TRBV7-9 and TRBJ1-4; D uncertain. Germline assignment: CDR1 SEHNR and CDR2 FQNEAQ (reference sequence). V was pared by 5 bases and J by 2 bases, with 9 bases between. The CDR3 runs 14 residues. The CDR3 DNA is TGTGCCAGCAGCCAAGAAGGTACTAATGAAAAACTGTTTTTT. This gives the protein CASSQEGTNEKLFF. The full variable domain, with the rest looked up from reference TRBV7-9 and TRBJ1-4, is DTGVSQNPRHKITKRGQNVTFRCDPISEHNRLYWYRQTLGQGPEFLTYFQNEAQLEKSRLLSDRFSAERPKGSFSTLEIQRTEQGDSAMYLCASSQEGTNEKLFFGSGTQLSVL.

The genes are TRBV6-1 and TRBJ1-6, with 7 positions matching TRBD1. This CDR3 has 15 residues. Trimming cost V 6 bases and J 4 bases; bases outside gene matches: 6. Germline V gene sequence: CDR1 MNHNS, CDR2 SASEGT. The CDR3 reads CASRTGTEYNSPLHF. CDR3 nucleotide sequence: TGTGCCAGCAGGACCGGGACAGAGTATAATTCACCCCTCCACTTT.

In its sample, this clone was seen once. This chain uses TRBV6-1 with TRBJ1-5; 7 bases align to TRBD1. Trimming at V came to 2 bases and at J to 7 bases, leaving 8 bases not matched to a gene. There are 15 residues in the CDR3. CDR1 MNHNS and CDR2 SASEGT come from the germline V gene. CDR3 protein: CASSEYEGASQPQHF. For the CDR3, the DNA is TGTGCCAGCAGTGAATACGAGGGGGCAAGCCAGCCCCAGCATTTT.

This sequence joins TRBV5-4 and TRBJ1-2; 8 nucleotides match TRBD1. This CDR3 is built from 14 residues. V gave up 2 bases and J gave up 6 bases; unmatched junction bases: 6. Germline values: CDR1 SGHNT, CDR2 YYREEE (reference sequence). The CDR3 protein is CASSFQGAGHGYTF. CDR3 in DNA: TGTGCCAGCAGCTTTCAGGGGGCTGGCCATGGCTACACCTTC. The whole variable domain, filled in from reference TRBV5-4 and TRBJ1-2, reads ETGVTQSPTHLIKTRGQQVTLRCSSQSGHNTVSWYQQALGQGPQFIFQYYREEENGRGNFPPRFSGLQFPNYSSELNVNALELDDSALYLCASSFQGAGHGYTFGSGTRLTVV.